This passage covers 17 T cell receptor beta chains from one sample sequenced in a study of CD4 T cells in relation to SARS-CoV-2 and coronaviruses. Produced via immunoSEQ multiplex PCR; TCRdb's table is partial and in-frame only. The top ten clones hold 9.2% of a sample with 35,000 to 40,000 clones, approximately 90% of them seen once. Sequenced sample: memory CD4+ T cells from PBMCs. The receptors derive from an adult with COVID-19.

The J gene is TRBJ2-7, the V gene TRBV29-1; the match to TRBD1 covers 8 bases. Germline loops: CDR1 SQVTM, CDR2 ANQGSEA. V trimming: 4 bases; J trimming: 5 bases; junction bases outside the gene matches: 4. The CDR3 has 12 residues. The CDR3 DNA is TGCAGCGTTGGACAGGGGTATCACGAGCAGTACTTC. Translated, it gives CSVGQGYHEQYF.

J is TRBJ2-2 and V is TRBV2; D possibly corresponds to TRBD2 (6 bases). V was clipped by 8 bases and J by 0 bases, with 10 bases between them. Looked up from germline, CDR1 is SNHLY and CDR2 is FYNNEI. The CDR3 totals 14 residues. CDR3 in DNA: TGTGCCAGCGTAGCGGAGACGAACACCGGGGAGCTGTTTTTT. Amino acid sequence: CASVAETNTGELFF.

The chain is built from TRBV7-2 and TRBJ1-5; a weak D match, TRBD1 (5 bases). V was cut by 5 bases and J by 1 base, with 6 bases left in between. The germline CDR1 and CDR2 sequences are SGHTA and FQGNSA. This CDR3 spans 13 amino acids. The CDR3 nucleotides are TGTGCCAGCAGCCGGGACAGCAATCAGCCCCAGCATTTT. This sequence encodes CASSRDSNQPQHF.

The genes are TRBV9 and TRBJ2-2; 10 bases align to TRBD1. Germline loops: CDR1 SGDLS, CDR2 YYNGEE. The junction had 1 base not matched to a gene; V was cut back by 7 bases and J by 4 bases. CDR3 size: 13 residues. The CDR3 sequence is CASGQGGTGELFF. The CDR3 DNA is TGTGCCAGCGGACAGGGGGGCACCGGGGAGCTGTTTTTT.

CDR3 residues: CASSPGQGLDEQYF. CDR3 bases: TGTGCCAGCAGCCCAGGACAGGGGTTGGACGAGCAGTACTTC. This sequence joins TRBV11-2 and TRBJ2-7; TRBD1 aligns across 9 bases. CDR1 and CDR2 from the germline V gene are SGHAT and FQNNGV. The CDR3 is 14 residues long. V trimming: 5 bases; J trimming: 5 bases; junction bases outside the gene matches: 7.

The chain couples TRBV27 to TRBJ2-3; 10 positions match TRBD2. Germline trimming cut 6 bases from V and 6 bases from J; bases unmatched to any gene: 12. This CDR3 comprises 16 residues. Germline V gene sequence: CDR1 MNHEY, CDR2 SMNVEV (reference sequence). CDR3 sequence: CASRRSGLANVDTQYF. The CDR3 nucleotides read TGTGCCAGCAGAAGGTCGGGACTAGCGAATGTGGATACGCAGTATTTT.

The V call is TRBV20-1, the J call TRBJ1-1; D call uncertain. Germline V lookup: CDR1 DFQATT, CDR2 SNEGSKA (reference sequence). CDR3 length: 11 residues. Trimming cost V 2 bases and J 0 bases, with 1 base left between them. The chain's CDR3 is CSARLNTEAFF. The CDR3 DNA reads TGCAGTGCTAGATTGAACACTGAAGCTTTCTTT.

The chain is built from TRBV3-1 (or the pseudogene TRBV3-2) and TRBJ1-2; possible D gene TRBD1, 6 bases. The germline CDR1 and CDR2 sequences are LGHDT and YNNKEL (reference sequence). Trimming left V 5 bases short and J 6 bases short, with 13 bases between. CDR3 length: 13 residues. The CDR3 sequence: CASSYRVGDGYTF. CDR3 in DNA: TGTGCCAGCAGCTACAGGGTAGGGGATGGCTACACCTTC.

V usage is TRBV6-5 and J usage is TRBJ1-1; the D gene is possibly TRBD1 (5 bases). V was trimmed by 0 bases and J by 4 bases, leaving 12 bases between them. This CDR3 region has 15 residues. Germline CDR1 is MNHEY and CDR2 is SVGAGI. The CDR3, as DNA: TGTGCCAGCAGTTACTCGAGGCAGGGATCCACTGAAGCTTTCTTT. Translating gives CASSYSRQGSTEAFF.

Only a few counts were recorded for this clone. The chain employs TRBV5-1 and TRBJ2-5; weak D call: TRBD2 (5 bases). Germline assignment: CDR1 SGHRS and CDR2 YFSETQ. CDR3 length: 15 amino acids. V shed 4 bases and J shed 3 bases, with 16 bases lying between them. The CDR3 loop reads CASSGGRGSEETQYF. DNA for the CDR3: TGCGCCAGCAGCGGTGGTCGGGGTAGTGAAGAGACCCAGTACTTC. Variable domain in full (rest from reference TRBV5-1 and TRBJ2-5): KAGVTQTPRYLIKTRGQQVTLSCSPISGHRSVSWYQQTPGQGLQFLFEYFSETQRNKGNFPGRFSGRQFSNSRSEMNVSTLELGDSALYLCASSGGRGSEETQYFGPGTRLLVL.

The CDR3 DNA reads as TGCGCCAGCAGCTTGCCGGGCGATGAAGCTTTCTTT. As protein: CASSLPGDEAFF. The chain uses TRBV5-1 and TRBJ1-1; D gene unclear. Trimming cost V 1 base and J 7 bases, with 8 bases left between them. Germline V lookup: CDR1 SGHRS, CDR2 YFSETQ. The CDR3 length is 12 residues.

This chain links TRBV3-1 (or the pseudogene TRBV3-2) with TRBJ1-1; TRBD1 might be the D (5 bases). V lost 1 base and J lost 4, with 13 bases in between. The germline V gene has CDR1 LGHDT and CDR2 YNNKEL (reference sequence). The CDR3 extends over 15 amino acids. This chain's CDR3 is CASSQGSGGVTEAFF. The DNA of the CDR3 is TGTGCCAGCAGCCAAGGGTCGGGGGGTGTCACTGAAGCTTTCTTT.

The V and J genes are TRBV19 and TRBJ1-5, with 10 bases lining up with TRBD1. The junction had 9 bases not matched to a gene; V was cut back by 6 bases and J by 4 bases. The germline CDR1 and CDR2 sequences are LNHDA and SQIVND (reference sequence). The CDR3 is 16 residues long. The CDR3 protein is CASSDLPGQGNQPQHF. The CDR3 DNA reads TGTGCCAGTAGCGACCTCCCGGGACAGGGGAATCAGCCCCAGCATTTT.

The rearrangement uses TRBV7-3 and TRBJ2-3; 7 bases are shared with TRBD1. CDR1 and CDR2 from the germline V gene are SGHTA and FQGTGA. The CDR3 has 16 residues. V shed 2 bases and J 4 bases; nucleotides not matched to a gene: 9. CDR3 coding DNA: TGTGCCAGCAGCTTAGTGGCAGGGGGTTTTGCAGATACGCAGTATTTT. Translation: CASSLVAGGFADTQYF.

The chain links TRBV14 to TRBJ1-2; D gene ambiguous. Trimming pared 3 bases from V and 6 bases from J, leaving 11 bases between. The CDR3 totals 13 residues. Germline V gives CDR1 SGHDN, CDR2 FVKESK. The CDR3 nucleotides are TGTGCCAGCAGCCACGGTGGGAGGGATGGCTACACCTTC. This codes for CASSHGGRDGYTF.

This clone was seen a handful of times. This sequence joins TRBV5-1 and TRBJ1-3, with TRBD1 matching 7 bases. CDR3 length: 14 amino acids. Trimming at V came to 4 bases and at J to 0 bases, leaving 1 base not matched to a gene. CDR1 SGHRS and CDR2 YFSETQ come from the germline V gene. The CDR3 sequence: CASSQGDSGNTIYF. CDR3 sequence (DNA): TGCGCCAGCAGCCAGGGGGACTCTGGAAACACCATATATTTT.

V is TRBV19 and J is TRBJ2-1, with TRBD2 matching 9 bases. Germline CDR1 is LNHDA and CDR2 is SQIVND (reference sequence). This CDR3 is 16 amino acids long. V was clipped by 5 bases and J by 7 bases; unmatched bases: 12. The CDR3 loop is CASSLRSSGVRNEQFF. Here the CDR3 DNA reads TGTGCCAGTAGTCTGCGGTCTAGCGGGGTAAGGAATGAGCAGTTCTTC. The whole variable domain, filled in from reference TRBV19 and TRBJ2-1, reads DGGITQSPKYLFRKEGQNVTLSCEQNLNHDAMYWYRQDPGQGLRLIYYSQIVNDFQKGDIAEGYSVSREKKESFPLTVTSAQKNPTAFYLCASSLRSSGVRNEQFFGPGTRLTVL.